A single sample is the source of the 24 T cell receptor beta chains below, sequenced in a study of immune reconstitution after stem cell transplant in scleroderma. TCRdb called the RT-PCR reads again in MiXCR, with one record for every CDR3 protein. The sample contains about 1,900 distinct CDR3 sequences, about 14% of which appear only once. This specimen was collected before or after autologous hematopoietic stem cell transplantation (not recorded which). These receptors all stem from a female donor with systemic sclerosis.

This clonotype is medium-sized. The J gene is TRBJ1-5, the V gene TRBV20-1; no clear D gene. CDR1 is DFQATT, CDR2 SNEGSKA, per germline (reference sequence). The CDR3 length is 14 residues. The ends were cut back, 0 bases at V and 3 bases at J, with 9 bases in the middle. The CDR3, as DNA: TGCAGTGCTAGAGAACAGAGTTTCAATCAGCCCCAGCATTTT. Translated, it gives CSAREQSFNQPQHF.

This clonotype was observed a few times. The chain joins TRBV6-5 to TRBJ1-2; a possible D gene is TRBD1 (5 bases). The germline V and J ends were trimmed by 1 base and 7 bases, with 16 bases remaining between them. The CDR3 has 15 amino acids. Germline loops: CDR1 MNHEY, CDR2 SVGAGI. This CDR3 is CASSYYGQGGGGYTF. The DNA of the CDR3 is TGTGCCAGCAGTTACTACGGGCAGGGTGGTGGTGGCTACACCTTC.

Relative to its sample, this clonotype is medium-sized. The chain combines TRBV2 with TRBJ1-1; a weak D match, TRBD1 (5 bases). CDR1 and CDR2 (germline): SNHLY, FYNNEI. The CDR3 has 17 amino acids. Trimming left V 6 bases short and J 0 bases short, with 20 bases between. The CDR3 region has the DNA TGTGCCAGCAGCCCGGGCGGTTATAGGGGCCTGAACACTGAAGCTTTCTTT. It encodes CASSPGGYRGLNTEAFF.

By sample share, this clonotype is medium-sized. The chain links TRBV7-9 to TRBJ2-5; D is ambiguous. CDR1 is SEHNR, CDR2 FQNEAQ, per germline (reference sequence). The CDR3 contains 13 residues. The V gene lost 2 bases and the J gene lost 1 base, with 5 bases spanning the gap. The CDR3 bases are TGTGCCAGCAGCTTAATGGGCCAAGAGACCCAGTACTTC. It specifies CASSLMGQETQYF.

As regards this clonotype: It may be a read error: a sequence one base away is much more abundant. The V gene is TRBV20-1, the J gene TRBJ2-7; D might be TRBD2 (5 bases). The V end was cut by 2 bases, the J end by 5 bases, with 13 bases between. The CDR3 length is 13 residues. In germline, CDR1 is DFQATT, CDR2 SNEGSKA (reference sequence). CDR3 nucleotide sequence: TGCAGTGCTAGACGGGGAAACTTCCACGAGCAGTACTTC. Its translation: CSARRGNFHEQYF.

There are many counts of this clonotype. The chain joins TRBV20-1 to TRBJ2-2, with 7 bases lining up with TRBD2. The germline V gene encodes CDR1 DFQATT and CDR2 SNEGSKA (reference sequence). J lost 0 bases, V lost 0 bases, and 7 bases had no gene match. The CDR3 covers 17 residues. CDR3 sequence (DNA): TGCAGTGCTAGAGATCACTCCGGGGGGTCGAACACCGGGGAGCTGTTTTTT. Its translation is CSARDHSGGSNTGELFF.

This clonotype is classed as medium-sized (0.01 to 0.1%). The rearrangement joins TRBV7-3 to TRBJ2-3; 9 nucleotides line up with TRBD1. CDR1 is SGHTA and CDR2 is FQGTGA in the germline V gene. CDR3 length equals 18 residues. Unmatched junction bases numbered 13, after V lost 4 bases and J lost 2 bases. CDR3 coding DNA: TGTGCCAGCAGCTCTCTCAACAGGGGGCTGAAGGACACAGATACGCAGTATTTT. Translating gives CASSSLNRGLKDTDTQYF.

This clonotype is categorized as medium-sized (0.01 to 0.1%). Here the CDR3 reads CSARLAGGETQYF. The CDR3 region has the DNA TGCAGTGCTAGGCTAGCGGGGGGGGAGACCCAGTACTTC. V gene TRBV20-1 combines with J gene TRBJ2-5; 12 nucleotides line up with TRBD2. The CDR3 runs to 13 residues. The V gene's germline CDR1 is DFQATT and CDR2 SNEGSKA (reference sequence). V shed 3 bases, J shed 5 bases, and the junction held 1 base outside the gene matches.

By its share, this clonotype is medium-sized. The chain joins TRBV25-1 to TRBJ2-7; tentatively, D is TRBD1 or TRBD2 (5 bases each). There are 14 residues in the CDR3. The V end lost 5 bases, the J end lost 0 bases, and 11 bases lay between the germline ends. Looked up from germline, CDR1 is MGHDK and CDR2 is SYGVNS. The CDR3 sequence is CASSRDGGSYEQYF. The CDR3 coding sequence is TGTGCCAGCAGTAGGGACGGTGGCTCCTACGAGCAGTACTTC.

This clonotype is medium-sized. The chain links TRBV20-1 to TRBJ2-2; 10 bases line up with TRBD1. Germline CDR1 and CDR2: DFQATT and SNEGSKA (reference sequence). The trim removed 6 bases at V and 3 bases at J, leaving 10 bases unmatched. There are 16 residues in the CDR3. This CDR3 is CSAPVGTGEDTGELFF. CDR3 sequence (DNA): TGCAGTGCCCCCGTAGGGACAGGGGAGGACACCGGGGAGCTGTTTTTT.

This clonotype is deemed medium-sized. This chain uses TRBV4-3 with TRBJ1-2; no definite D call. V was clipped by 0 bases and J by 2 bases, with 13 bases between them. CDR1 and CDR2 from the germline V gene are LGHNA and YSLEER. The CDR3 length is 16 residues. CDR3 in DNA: TGCGCCAGCAGCCAAGATCTCCTAAAACCGAACTATGGCTACACCTTC. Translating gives CASSQDLLKPNYGYTF.

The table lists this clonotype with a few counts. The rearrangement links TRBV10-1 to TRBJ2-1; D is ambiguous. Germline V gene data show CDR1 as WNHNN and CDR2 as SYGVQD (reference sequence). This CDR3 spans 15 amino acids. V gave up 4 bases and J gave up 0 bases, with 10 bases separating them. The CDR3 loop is CASSVAGSSYNEQFF. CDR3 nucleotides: TGCGCCAGCAGTGTTGCAGGCAGCTCCTACAATGAGCAGTTCTTC.

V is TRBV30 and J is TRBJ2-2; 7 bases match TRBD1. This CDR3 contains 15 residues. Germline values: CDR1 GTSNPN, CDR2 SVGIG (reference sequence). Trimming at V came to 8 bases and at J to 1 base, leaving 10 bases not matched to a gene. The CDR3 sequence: CAETPGGWNTGELFF. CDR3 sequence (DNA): TGTGCCGAAACGCCAGGGGGTTGGAACACCGGGGAGCTGTTTTTT.

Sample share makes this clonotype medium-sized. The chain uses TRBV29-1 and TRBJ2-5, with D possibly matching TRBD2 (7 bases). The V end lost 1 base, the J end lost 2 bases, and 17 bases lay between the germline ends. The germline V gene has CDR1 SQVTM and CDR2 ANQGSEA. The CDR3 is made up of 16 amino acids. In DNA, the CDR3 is TGCAGCGTTGAAGGACGCGGGGGCGGGTTGCAAGAGACCCAGTACTTC. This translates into CSVEGRGGGLQETQYF.

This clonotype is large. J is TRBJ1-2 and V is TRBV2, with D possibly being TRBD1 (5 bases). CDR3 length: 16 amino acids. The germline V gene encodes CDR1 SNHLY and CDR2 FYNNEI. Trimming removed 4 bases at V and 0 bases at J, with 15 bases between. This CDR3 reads CASSGTSGGSNYGYTF. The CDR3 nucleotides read TGTGCCAGCAGTGGGACTAGCGGGGGGTCTAACTATGGCTACACCTTC.

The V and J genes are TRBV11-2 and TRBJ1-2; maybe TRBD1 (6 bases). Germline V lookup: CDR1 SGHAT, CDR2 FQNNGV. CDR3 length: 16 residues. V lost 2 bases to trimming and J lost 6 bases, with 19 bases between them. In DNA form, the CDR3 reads TGTGCCAGCAGCTTATCAGGACAGATACTTCTACATGGCTACACCTTC. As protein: CASSLSGQILLHGYTF.

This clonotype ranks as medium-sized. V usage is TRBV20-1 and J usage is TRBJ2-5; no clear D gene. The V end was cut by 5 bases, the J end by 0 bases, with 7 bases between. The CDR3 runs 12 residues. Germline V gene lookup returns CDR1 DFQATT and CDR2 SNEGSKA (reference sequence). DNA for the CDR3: TGCAGTGCTCCACGAAACCAAGAGACCCAGTACTTC. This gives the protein CSAPRNQETQYF.

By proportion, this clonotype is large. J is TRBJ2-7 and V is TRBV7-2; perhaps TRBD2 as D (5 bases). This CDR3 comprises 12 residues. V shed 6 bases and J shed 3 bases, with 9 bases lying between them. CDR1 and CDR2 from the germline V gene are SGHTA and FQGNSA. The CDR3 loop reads CASSYGDYEQYF. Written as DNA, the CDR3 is TGTGCCAGCAGTTACGGGGACTACGAGCAGTACTTC. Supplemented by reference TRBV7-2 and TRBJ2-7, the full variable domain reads GAGVSQSPSNKVTEKGKDVELRCDPISGHTALYWYRQSLGQGLEFLIYFQGNSAPDKSGLPSDRFSAERTGGSVSTLTIQRTQQEDSAVYLCASSYGDYEQYFGPGTRLTVT.

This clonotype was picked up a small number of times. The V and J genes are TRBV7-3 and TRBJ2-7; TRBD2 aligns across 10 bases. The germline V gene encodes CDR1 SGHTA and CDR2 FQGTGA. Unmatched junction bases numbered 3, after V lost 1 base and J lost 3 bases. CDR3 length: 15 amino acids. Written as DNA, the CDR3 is TGTGCCAGCAGCTTAAAAGCGGGGGGGGGCTACGAGCAGTACTTC. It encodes CASSLKAGGGYEQYF.

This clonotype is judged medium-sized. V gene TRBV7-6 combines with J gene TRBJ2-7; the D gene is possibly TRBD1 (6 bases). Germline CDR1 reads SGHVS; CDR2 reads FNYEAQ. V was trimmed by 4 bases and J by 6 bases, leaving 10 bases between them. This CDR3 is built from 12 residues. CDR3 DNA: TGTGCCAGCAGCTCCCCAGGGGCCGAGCAGTACTTC. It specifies CASSSPGAEQYF.

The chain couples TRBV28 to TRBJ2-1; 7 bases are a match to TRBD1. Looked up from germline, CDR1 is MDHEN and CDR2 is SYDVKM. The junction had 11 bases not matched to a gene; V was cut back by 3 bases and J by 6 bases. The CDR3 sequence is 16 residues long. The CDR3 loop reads CASSLSETGRVNEQFF. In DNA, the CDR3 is TGTGCCAGCAGTTTGTCGGAGACAGGGAGAGTCAATGAGCAGTTCTTC. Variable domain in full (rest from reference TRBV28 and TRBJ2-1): DVKVTQSSRYLVKRTGEKVFLECVQDMDHENMFWYRQDPGLGLRLIYFSYDVKMKEKGDIPEGYSVSREKKERFSLILESASTNQTSMYLCASSLSETGRVNEQFFGPGTRLTVL.

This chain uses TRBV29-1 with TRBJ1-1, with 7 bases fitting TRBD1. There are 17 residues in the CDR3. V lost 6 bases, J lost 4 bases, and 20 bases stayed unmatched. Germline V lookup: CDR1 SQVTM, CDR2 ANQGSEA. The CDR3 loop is CSVGQLALEGEGTEAFF. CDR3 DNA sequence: TGCAGCGTGGGACAGCTGGCTTTGGAGGGCGAAGGCACTGAAGCTTTCTTT.

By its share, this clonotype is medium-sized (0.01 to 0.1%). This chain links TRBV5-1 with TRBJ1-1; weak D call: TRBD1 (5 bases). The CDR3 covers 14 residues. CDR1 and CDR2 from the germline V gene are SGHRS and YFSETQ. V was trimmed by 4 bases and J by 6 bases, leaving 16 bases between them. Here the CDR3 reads CASSPGAGPAEAFF. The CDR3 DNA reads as TGCGCCAGCAGCCCGGGAGCAGGGCCCGCTGAAGCTTTCTTT.

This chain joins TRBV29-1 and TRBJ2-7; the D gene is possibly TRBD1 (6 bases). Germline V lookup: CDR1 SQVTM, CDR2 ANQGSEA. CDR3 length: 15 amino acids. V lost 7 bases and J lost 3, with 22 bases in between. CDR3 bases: TGCAGCGCCCTGACGCCTATTGGACAGCACTACGAGCAGTACTTC. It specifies CSALTPIGQHYEQYF.